This TCR beta chain originates from a study of blood T cell repertoires in COVID-19 (dated by TCRdb to between 2020 and 2021). Regarding the research as a whole: Collaborator samples came from the United States, Italy and Spain and covered acute and convalescent phases of COVID-19. The prospective study material was composed of cDNA or gDNA derived from T cells, B-cell-depleted T cells, or PBMCs. Subjects who had been exposed to COVID-19, were actively infected with it, or had recovered from it provided the deeply sampled blood TCRbeta repertoires that made up the dataset. A freely available public database, intended as a resource for researchers studying the immune response to SARS-CoV-2, is where the repertoires were released. The samples were drawn from two sources: the first 160 participants of the ongoing ImmuneRACE study, and about 1,300 subjects contributed by 6 global collaborators. Nearly every sample came with metadata listing a de-identified subject ID, COVID-19 status, age in years and sex. Where HLA class I and class II types were available, the types were taken from metadata supplied by the sample provider, not from assay-based typing. What the authors observed across the whole study: How much clinical and demographic metadata was included differed by source and by participant, and the metadata was provided uncurated.

The CDR3, from cysteine to phenylalanine, totals 15 residues. The DNA shown is the 45-base CDR3, in frame from base 1. CDR1 KGHSH and CDR2 LQKENI were looked up in the germline V gene. V ends up 1 base short and J 5 bases short, with an unmatched junction base count of 6. Note on this clone: No antigen is known for it. Nothing much larger sits one base from this clone, and base qualities are not available.

Participants in the prospective study were aged about 18 to 89 years, lived in more than 20 United States geographic areas, and enrolled through a virtual design. In the prospective study, participants were assigned to cohorts based on the clinical history participants reported in a screening survey and a study questionnaire. Recovered participants in ImmuneRACE Cohort 3 were defined as having two consecutive negative NP/OP PCR tests, clearance from a healthcare professional, or resolution of symptoms. Each participant in the prospective study had whole blood, serum and a nasopharyngeal or oropharyngeal swab collected by mobile phlebotomists. Over a roughly two-month period, participants in the prospective study had the option of providing additional blood draws and questionnaires. Before DNA extraction, prospective study blood samples were shipped either frozen or at room temperature. TCRbeta CDR3 regions were amplified from genomic DNA by means of the immunoSEQ Assay, a bias-controlled multiplex PCR. As for the original processing: The number of nucleated cells in each sample was estimated from the amplification of reference gene primers within the assay. To quantify the absolute abundance of each unique TCRbeta CDR3 rearrangement, sequence reads were collapsed and filtered. For each sample, productive Simpson clonality was calculated as the square root of Simpson's diversity index over productive rearrangements. Held by TCRdb, this immuneACCESS table contains in-frame sequences only and omits some clones. Under half of the omission traces to an unresolved V gene where checked; the cause of the rest is unknown. That table is the source of V, J and clone size, and D and trimming were worked out from the DNA. This sample comprises roughly 250,000 clones, around nine tenths of them detected only once. The ten largest account for 1.9% of the sample.

The sample consisted of PBMCs or T cells enriched from blood (not recorded which). The TCR was taken from a woman aged 18-29 years who had recovered from COVID-19. The sequence links TRBV18 to TRBJ1-1; TRBD1 fits 8 bases in the junction. The CDR3 sequence is CASSPLGQGGTEAFF. The DNA reads as follows: TGTGCCAGCTCACCACTCGGACAGGGCGGGACTGAAGCTTTCTTT.